This entry lists 26 T cell receptor beta chains sequenced from one sample in a study of spatial heterogeneity in lung cancer. Time point here: sample taken at primary tumor resection. Their target antigens are unknown. Study-level findings and limits: Mutation tallies in tumors tracked expanded intratumoral alpha and beta TCR counts.

TCRdb reprocessed the 5' RACE reads with MiXCR, giving one entry per CDR3 protein. The table shows about 17,000 distinct CDR3 sequences, with more than 5% occurring only once. Sample: lung tumor tissue, taken at surgery. These receptors were collected from a male donor with early-stage non-small cell lung cancer.

About this clonotype: This beta chain is a stray read from a library made for alpha chains; its abundance is not meaningful. The V gene is TRBV28, the J gene TRBJ2-3; 14 nucleotides agree with TRBD2. The CDR3 runs 17 residues. V trimming: 4 bases; J trimming: 1 base; junction bases outside the gene matches: 4. The germline gives CDR1 MDHEN, CDR2 SYDVKM. The CDR3 reads CASSSGTSGRGTDTQYF. The CDR3 DNA reads TGTGCCAGCAGTTCCGGGACTAGCGGGAGAGGCACAGATACGCAGTATTTT. Using reference TRBV28 and TRBJ2-3 for the parts outside the CDR3, the full variable domain is DVKVTQSSRYLVKRTGEKVFLECVQDMDHENMFWYRQDPGLGLRLIYFSYDVKMKEKGDIPEGYSVSREKKERFSLILESASTNQTSMYLCASSSGTSGRGTDTQYFGPGTRLTVL.

This clonotype ranks as large. The size of this beta chain means little, since it is a stray read in a library made for alpha chains. The chain joins TRBV6-6 to TRBJ2-2, with a tentative D call TRBD2 (6 bases). Germline lookup yields CDR1 MNHNY and CDR2 SVGAGI (reference sequence). Trimming pared 3 bases from V and 5 bases from J, leaving 7 bases between. CDR3 length equals 13 residues. The CDR3 nucleotides read TGTGCCAGCAGTTATCGGGGGACCGGGGAGCTGTTTTTT. Its translation is CASSYRGTGELFF.

This clonotype was found a few times. In a library made to pick up alpha chains, this beta chain is a stray read with a size that means little. This chain joins TRBV11-2 and TRBJ1-3; D is unclear. The CDR3 length is 13 residues. Trimming left V 0 bases short and J 5 bases short, with 5 bases between. Germline CDR1 is SGHAT and CDR2 is FQNNGV. The CDR3 sequence: CASSLDLRNTIYF. DNA for the CDR3: TGTGCCAGCAGCTTAGATTTACGAAACACCATATATTTT.

This clonotype is large by share. The library was prepared for alpha chains; this beta chain is a stray read, so its frequency means little. The V gene is TRBV14, the J gene TRBJ2-3; no reliable D call. The germline CDR1 and CDR2 sequences are SGHDN and FVKESK. V lost 1 base, J lost 3 bases, and 5 bases lay in between. The CDR3 has 13 residues. CDR3 region: CASSQVHTDTQYF. In DNA form, the CDR3 reads TGTGCCAGCAGCCAAGTTCATACAGATACGCAGTATTTT.

This clonotype was counted ten times or more. Little can be read into the size of this beta chain, an off-target read in a library designed for alpha chains. This sequence joins TRBV5-1 and TRBJ2-5, with D perhaps TRBD1 or TRBD2 (5 bases each). The V gene's germline CDR1 is SGHRS and CDR2 YFSETQ. The CDR3 consists of 15 residues. Between the trimmed V and J ends, which lost 2 bases and 7 bases, there was a span of 18 bases. The CDR3, as DNA: TGCGCCAGCAGCTTACCGATGGGGGAAGAGGTGACCCAGTACTTC. This sequence encodes CASSLPMGEEVTQYF.

In regard to this clonotype: This beta chain was picked up by a library intended for alpha chains and is off target, so its count carries little meaning. V is TRBV20-1 and J is TRBJ2-7, with 7 bases fitting TRBD2. Germline V gene lookup returns CDR1 DFQATT and CDR2 SNEGSKA (reference sequence). The J segment lost 3 bases and the V segment lost 0 bases, leaving 11 bases of the junction unmatched. The CDR3 consists of 16 residues. The CDR3 reads CSARESGTEPGYEQYF. DNA for the CDR3: TGCAGTGCTAGAGAAAGCGGGACGGAGCCTGGCTACGAGCAGTACTTC.

On this clonotype itself: This beta chain represents an off-target read in a library built for alpha chains; its size is of limited meaning. V and J are TRBV2 and TRBJ1-2, with D unresolved. V gave up 5 bases and J gave up 7 bases, with 14 bases separating them. The CDR3 length is 13 residues. Germline assignment: CDR1 SNHLY and CDR2 FYNNEI. CDR3 nucleotide sequence: TGTGCCAGCAGTTATAGGGAGGATTCTGGCTACACCTTC. It encodes CASSYREDSGYTF. Supplemented by reference TRBV2 and TRBJ1-2, the full variable domain reads EPEVTQTPSHQVTQMGQEVILRCVPISNHLYFYWYRQILGQKVEFLVSFYNNEISEKSEIFDDQFSVERPDGSNFTLKIRSTKLEDSAMYFCASSYREDSGYTFGSGTRLTVV.

By share, this clonotype counts as medium-sized (0.01 to 0.1%). This beta chain came through as a stray read in a library set up for alpha chains, and its size says little. The chain uses TRBV7-2 and TRBJ1-3; D call uncertain. This CDR3 contains 15 residues. V was cut by 1 base and J by 2 bases, with 9 bases left in between. In germline, CDR1 is SGHTA, CDR2 FQGNSA. For the CDR3, the DNA is TGTGCCAGCAGCTTAGACTTGGGTACTGGAAACACCATATATTTT. It codes for CASSLDLGTGNTIYF.

This clonotype was seen at least ten times. This beta chain slipped into a library made for alpha chains as a stray read, so its size is not meaningful. V gene TRBV2 combines with J gene TRBJ2-1; 12 bases are a match to TRBD2. This CDR3 has 15 amino acids. The germline CDR1 and CDR2 sequences are SNHLY and FYNNEI. Unmatched junction bases numbered 5, after V lost 5 bases and J lost 6 bases. CDR3: CASSRLAGGSNEQFF. The CDR3 bases are TGTGCCAGCAGTCGTCTAGCGGGAGGGTCCAATGAGCAGTTCTTC.

This clonotype was observed many times. A library made for alpha chains picked up this beta chain off target, so its size means little. The chain combines TRBV11-2 with TRBJ2-3, with a weak D call TRBD2 (6 bases). The CDR3 is made up of 16 amino acids. Germline V gene lookup returns CDR1 SGHAT and CDR2 FQNNGV. Trimming took 4 bases from V and 5 from J, leaving 19 bases between them. The CDR3 is CASSSSIGGYGDTQYF. CDR3 nucleotide sequence: TGTGCCAGCAGCTCATCGATTGGGGGGTATGGAGATACGCAGTATTTT.

This clonotype was observed at least ten times. A library prepared for alpha chains yielded this beta chain as an off-target read; its size is of little meaning. This chain joins TRBV7-7 and TRBJ2-3; either TRBD1 or TRBD2 may supply D (5 bases each). Germline CDR1 and CDR2: SSHAT and FNYEAQ (reference sequence). Trimming removed 1 base from V and 1 base from J, with 9 bases in between. This CDR3 comprises 15 residues. CDR3 bases: TGTGCCAGCAGCTTAGTTGTGGGGGGCACAGATACGCAGTATTTT. This encodes CASSLVVGGTDTQYF.

The sample holds many counts of this clonotype. With the library built for alpha chains, this beta chain is off target and its frequency is not meaningful. This sequence joins TRBV18 and TRBJ1-5; D is possibly TRBD1 (6 bases). This CDR3 comprises 14 residues. With 3 bases removed from V and 1 base from J, the gap between germline ends came to 7 bases. CDR1 and CDR2 (germline): KGHSH, LQKENI. CDR3 protein: CASSPQGSNQPQHF. The CDR3 nucleotides are TGTGCCAGCTCACCTCAGGGGAGCAATCAGCCCCAGCATTTT.

In its sample, this clonotype was seen many times. Being off target in a library aimed at alpha chains, this beta chain has a size of little meaning. The chain combines TRBV4-1 with TRBJ1-2, with D tentatively TRBD1 (6 bases). The CDR3 totals 17 residues. Trimming took off 0 bases at V and 0 bases at J, with 14 bases between the two ends. Germline V gives CDR1 MGHRA, CDR2 YSYEKL. Written as DNA, the CDR3 is TGCGCCAGCAGCCAAGATAGGGGGAGAACAGCTAACTATGGCTACACCTTC. Amino acid sequence: CASSQDRGRTANYGYTF.

This clonotype came up a few times. The junction and the germline gene differ at one end; a read error may be behind it. Being off target in a library aimed at alpha chains, this beta chain has a size of little meaning. This chain joins TRBV5-1 and TRBJ2-3, with no clear D. The length of the CDR3 is 15 residues. Germline CDR1 reads SGHRS; CDR2 reads YFSETQ. The CDR3, as DNA: TGTGCCAGCAGCCCATCAAACCTCCTGCCAGATACGCAGTATTTT. As protein: CASSPSNLLPDTQYF.

This clonotype came up a few times. A library prepared for alpha chains yielded this beta chain as an off-target read; its size is of little meaning. Here the CDR3 DNA reads TGCGCCAGCAGCTCTCGGGGGGGCCAAAGCCATAATGAGCAGTTCTTC. It encodes CASSSRGGQSHNEQFF. The genes are TRBV5-1 and TRBJ2-1; 8 nucleotides match TRBD2. The ends lost 3 bases at V and 7 bases at J; junction bases unmatched: 12. The CDR3 sequence is 16 residues long. Germline values: CDR1 SGHRS, CDR2 YFSETQ.

This clonotype has a count of ten or more. Being off target in a library aimed at alpha chains, this beta chain has a size of little meaning. The CDR3 DNA reads TGTGCCAGCAGCTCAGGCCCTTACAATGAGCAGTTCTTC. Amino acids: CASSSGPYNEQFF. V usage is TRBV11-2 and J usage is TRBJ2-1; D is undetermined. V gave up 4 bases and J gave up 4 bases, with 8 bases separating them. The germline CDR1 and CDR2 sequences are SGHAT and FQNNGV. The CDR3 spans 13 residues.

In this sample, this clonotype turned up many times. This beta chain represents an off-target read in a library built for alpha chains; its size is of limited meaning. The chain carries TRBV12-3 or TRBV12-4 and TRBJ2-6; 11 bases align to TRBD1. CDR3 length equals 17 residues. With V trimmed by 6 bases and J by 2 bases, 6 bases remained unmatched. CDR3 DNA: TGTGCCAGCAGATACGGACAGGGGGCAACTGGGGCCAACGTCCTGACTTTC. It is translated as CASRYGQGATGANVLTF.

This clonotype was counted a few times. The library was built for alpha chains, so this beta chain is an off-target read and its size means little. V gene TRBV30 combines with J gene TRBJ2-1, with 8 nucleotides matching TRBD1. The CDR3 loop spans 15 amino acids. Germline loops: CDR1 GTSNPN, CDR2 SVGIG (reference sequence). The V and J ends lost 5 bases and 5 bases, in that order; junction bases with no gene match: 11. The CDR3 protein is CAWGFGTGYNNEQFF. The DNA for the CDR3 is TGTGCCTGGGGATTCGGGACAGGTTATAACAATGAGCAGTTCTTC.

This clonotype has ten or more counts. The size of this beta chain means little, since it is a stray read in a library made for alpha chains. The rearrangement links TRBV3-1 to TRBJ2-1; TRBD1 or TRBD2 may be the D gene (5 bases each). The germline V gene has CDR1 LGHDT and CDR2 YNNKEL (reference sequence). The CDR3 loop spans 12 amino acids. V was cut by 4 bases and J by 10 bases, with 11 bases left in between. The CDR3 reads CASSPGGIEQFF. The CDR3 DNA sequence: TGTGCCAGCAGCCCTGGGGGTATCGAGCAGTTCTTC.

This clonotype was counted at least ten times. The library was designed around alpha chains, so this beta chain is a stray read whose abundance carries little weight. J is TRBJ2-5 and V is TRBV28, with a possible D match to TRBD1 (6 bases). Trimming shortened V by 5 bases and J by 6 bases, and 16 bases separated the two germline ends. Germline V gene sequence: CDR1 MDHEN, CDR2 SYDVKM. There are 14 residues in the CDR3. The CDR3 is CASSLRGTYQTQYF. CDR3 sequence (DNA): TGTGCCAGCAGTCTCAGGGGAACCTACCAGACCCAGTACTTC.

In its sample, this clonotype was seen many times. A library made for alpha chains picked up this beta chain off target, so its size means little. The chain recombines TRBV28 with TRBJ1-3, with no clear D. Trimming took off 3 bases at V and 4 bases at J, with 16 bases between the two ends. There are 16 residues in the CDR3. Germline V gene data show CDR1 as MDHEN and CDR2 as SYDVKM. The CDR3 loop reads CASSFSWGLAGNTIYF. The CDR3 nucleotides are TGTGCCAGCAGTTTCAGCTGGGGATTGGCGGGAAACACCATATATTTT.

Ten or more counts support this clonotype. This beta chain came through as a stray read in a library set up for alpha chains, and its size says little. The chain carries TRBV4-3 and TRBJ2-2, with 9 bases identical to TRBD1. Germline CDR1 reads LGHNA; CDR2 reads YSLEER. The CDR3 runs to 16 residues. J gave up 4 bases and V 4 bases, and 7 bases lay outside the gene matches. The DNA of the CDR3 is TGCGCCAGCAGCCTCCAGGACAGGGGAGGCACCGGGGAGCTGTTTTTT. Residues: CASSLQDRGGTGELFF.

There are many counts of this clonotype. The library was built for alpha chains, so this beta chain is an off-target read and its size means little. The chain has TRBV7-3 and TRBJ1-6; no firm D call. This CDR3 comprises 14 residues. Germline-derived CDR1 and CDR2 are SGHTA and FQGTGA. Trimming shortened V by 2 bases and J by 9 bases, and 11 bases separated the two germline ends. The CDR3 here is CASSLGQELSPLHF. The DNA for the CDR3 is TGTGCCAGCAGCTTAGGTCAAGAACTTTCACCCCTCCACTTT.

As regards this clonotype: This beta chain turned up in a library designed for alpha chains; as an off-target read, its abundance says little. The chain couples TRBV6-5 to TRBJ2-3; maybe TRBD2 (5 bases). The germline V and J ends were trimmed by 2 bases and 0 bases, with 15 bases remaining between them. Germline values: CDR1 MNHEY, CDR2 SVGAGI. This CDR3 is built from 17 residues. CDR3 in amino acids: CASSYTARGPSTDTQYF. CDR3 nucleotide sequence: TGTGCCAGCAGTTACACGGCTAGAGGGCCGAGCACAGATACGCAGTATTTT.

This clonotype was detected many times. This beta chain appears as a stray read in a library generated for alpha chains; its size is not informative. The chain is built from TRBV4-2 and TRBJ2-7; the match to TRBD2 covers 9 bases. This CDR3 region has 15 residues. Trimming cost V 4 bases and J 5 bases; bases outside gene matches: 9. Per germline, CDR1 LGHNA and CDR2 YNFKEQ. The CDR3 region has the DNA TGTGCCAGCAGCCCCCCTGGCGGGGGGGCTCACGAGCAGTACTTC. Translated: CASSPPGGGAHEQYF.

This clonotype was counted many times. This beta chain is a stray read from a library made for alpha chains; its abundance is not meaningful. The V call is TRBV6-2 or TRBV6-3, the J call TRBJ1-2, with unresolved D. In germline, CDR1 is MNHEY, CDR2 SVGEGT. V gave up 5 bases and J gave up 1 base, with 11 bases separating them. This CDR3 has 14 amino acids. CDR3 sequence reads: CASSVAGINYGYTF. The DNA of the CDR3 is TGTGCCAGCAGTGTGGCAGGAATTAACTATGGCTACACCTTC.